Listed below are T cell receptor beta chains from one sample, sequenced in a study of T cell responses to AZD1222 COVID-19 vaccine. TCRdb's table, derived via immunoSEQ multiplex PCR, lists solely in-frame clones and lacks some. The top ten hold roughly 4.8% of the sample, which has about 83,000 clones, 88% seen once. The sample consisted of peripheral blood, taken on day 0 of MenACWY control vaccination. All receptors come from an adult in good health. CDR3s include the opening cysteine and the closing phenylalanine or tryptophan. The D gene is left open where the match is weak. Some rows have no size entry. The others give once, few or many, or a class for an expanded clone.

clone_size: NA; j_call: TRBJ2-5; cdr3_length: 12; d_call: NA; v_call: TRBV28; cdr3_nt: TGTGCCAGCAGTTTAAACCTAGAGACCCAGTACTTC; cdr3_aa: CASSLNLETQYF
clone_size: NA; j_call: TRBJ2-2; cdr3_length: 14; d_call: NA; v_call: TRBV5-1; cdr3_nt: TGCGCCAGCAGCTTGCAAGGGCTGGGCGGGGAGCTGTTTTTT; cdr3_aa: CASSLQGLGGELFF
clone_size: NA; j_call: TRBJ2-7; cdr3_length: 14; d_call: TRBD1; v_call: TRBV11-2; cdr3_nt: TGTGCCAGCAGCCCAGGGACAGGGAACTACGAGCAGTACTTC; cdr3_aa: CASSPGTGNYEQYF
clone_size: NA; j_call: TRBJ2-2; cdr3_length: 14; d_call: NA; v_call: TRBV5-1; cdr3_nt: TGCGCCAGCAGCTTGGAAGGGTTCACCGGGGAGCTGTTTTTT; cdr3_aa: CASSLEGFTGELFF
clone_size: NA; j_call: TRBJ2-7; cdr3_length: 14; d_call: NA; v_call: TRBV2; cdr3_nt: TGTGCCAGCAAGGTGTCGGGTTCTTCCTACGAGCAGTACTTC; cdr3_aa: CASKVSGSSYEQYF
clone_size: NA; j_call: TRBJ2-7; cdr3_length: 14; d_call: NA; v_call: TRBV5-5; cdr3_nt: TGTGCCAGCAGCGCCTCCCTTGACCTCTACGAGCAGTACTTC; cdr3_aa: CASSASLDLYEQYF
clone_size: NA; j_call: TRBJ1-2; cdr3_length: 12; d_call: NA; v_call: TRBV28; cdr3_nt: TGTGCCAGCAGTGCCCGGGACGCAGGAGTCCCCTTC; cdr3_aa: CASSARDAGVPF
clone_size: NA; j_call: TRBJ1-1; cdr3_length: 14; d_call: NA; v_call: TRBV28; cdr3_nt: TGTGCCAGCAGACTCACAGTGCTGAACACTGAAGCTTTCTTT; cdr3_aa: CASRLTVLNTEAFF
clone_size: NA; j_call: TRBJ2-7; cdr3_length: 13; d_call: TRBD1; v_call: TRBV3-1/TRBV3-2; cdr3_nt: TGTGCCAGCAGCCAAAATACAGGGGTCGAGCAGTACTTC; cdr3_aa: CASSQNTGVEQYF
clone_size: NA; j_call: TRBJ2-7; cdr3_length: 13; d_call: TRBD2; v_call: TRBV5-1; cdr3_nt: TGCGCCAGCAGCATAGGGACTACAAGAGAGCAGTACTTC; cdr3_aa: CASSIGTTREQYF
clone_size: NA; j_call: TRBJ2-1; cdr3_length: 15; d_call: TRBD2; v_call: TRBV6-4; cdr3_nt: TGTGCCAGCAGTGCACTAGCGGGAGCCTACAATGAGCAGTTCTTC; cdr3_aa: CASSALAGAYNEQFF
clone_size: NA; j_call: TRBJ1-1; cdr3_length: 14; d_call: NA; v_call: TRBV27; cdr3_nt: TGTGCCAGCAGTTTAAGCAGAGTGAACACTGAAGCTTTCTTT; cdr3_aa: CASSLSRVNTEAFF
clone_size: NA; j_call: TRBJ1-2; cdr3_length: 13; d_call: NA; v_call: TRBV28; cdr3_nt: TGTGCCAGCAGTTTATTCCCGATGTATGGCTACACCTTC; cdr3_aa: CASSLFPMYGYTF
clone_size: once; j_call: TRBJ2-6; cdr3_length: 16; d_call: NA; v_call: TRBV16; cdr3_nt: TGTGCCAGCAGCCCCTCAGGCCGGGCCGGGGCCAACGTCCTGACTTTC; cdr3_aa: CASSPSGRAGANVLTF
clone_size: once; j_call: TRBJ1-1; cdr3_length: 15; d_call: NA; v_call: TRBV6-5; cdr3_nt: TGTGCCAGCCAGTTACAAACAGGGATGGGTACTGAAGCTTTCTTT; cdr3_aa: CASQLQTGMGTEAFF
clone_size: NA; j_call: TRBJ2-7; cdr3_length: 18; d_call: TRBD1; v_call: TRBV9; cdr3_nt: TGTGCCAGCAGTCGCATGGGAGCCGGGACAGGGGGCTCCCACGAGCAGTACTTC; cdr3_aa: CASSRMGAGTGGSHEQYF
clone_size: NA; j_call: TRBJ1-1; cdr3_length: 17; d_call: TRBD1; v_call: TRBV10-1; cdr3_nt: TGCGCCAGCAGTGAGTCCCTATTACAGGGGGGACGCACTGAAGCTTTCTTT; cdr3_aa: CASSESLLQGGRTEAFF
clone_size: once; j_call: TRBJ2-1; cdr3_length: 13; d_call: NA; v_call: TRBV18; cdr3_nt: TGTGCCAGCTCACCCCAGACTGAATATGAGCAGTTCTTC; cdr3_aa: CASSPQTEYEQFF
clone_size: NA; j_call: TRBJ1-2; cdr3_length: 13; d_call: TRBD1; v_call: TRBV28; cdr3_nt: TGTGCCAGCAGGAATACAGGGGATACTGGCTACACCTTC; cdr3_aa: CASRNTGDTGYTF
clone_size: few; j_call: TRBJ1-1; cdr3_length: 17; d_call: NA; v_call: TRBV27; cdr3_nt: TGTGCCAGCAGTCCTGACCCAGCCACCTACATGAACACTGAAGCTTTCTTT; cdr3_aa: CASSPDPATYMNTEAFF
clone_size: NA; j_call: TRBJ2-5; cdr3_length: 14; d_call: TRBD1; v_call: TRBV10-3; cdr3_nt: TGTGCCATCAGTGAAGAACAGGGGTCAGAGACCCAGTACTTC; cdr3_aa: CAISEEQGSETQYF
clone_size: NA; j_call: TRBJ1-4; cdr3_length: 18; d_call: NA; v_call: TRBV28; cdr3_nt: TGTGCCAGCAGTTTAAGGGGGGGGAGGAGAGGGAGTAATGAAAAACTGTTTTTT; cdr3_aa: CASSLRGGRRGSNEKLFF
clone_size: NA; j_call: TRBJ1-1; cdr3_length: 12; d_call: NA; v_call: TRBV4-3; cdr3_nt: TGCGCCAGCAGCCAAGGTTCCACTGAAGCTTTCTTT; cdr3_aa: CASSQGSTEAFF
clone_size: NA; j_call: TRBJ2-7; cdr3_length: 15; d_call: TRBD2; v_call: TRBV11-2; cdr3_nt: TGTGCCAGCAGACTGACGATAGCGGGATTGAGCGAGCAGTACTTC; cdr3_aa: CASRLTIAGLSEQYF
clone_size: NA; j_call: TRBJ1-1; cdr3_length: 13; d_call: NA; v_call: TRBV2; cdr3_nt: TGTGCCAGCAGTCGACGGGAGGGGGCTGAAGCTTTCTTT; cdr3_aa: CASSRREGAEAFF
clone_size: NA; j_call: TRBJ2-7; cdr3_length: 13; d_call: TRBD1; v_call: TRBV3-1/TRBV3-2; cdr3_nt: TGTGCCAGCAGTAAACAGGGGGAGAACGAGCAGTACTTC; cdr3_aa: CASSKQGENEQYF
clone_size: NA; j_call: TRBJ2-7; cdr3_length: 14; d_call: NA; v_call: TRBV7-9; cdr3_nt: TGTGCCAGCAGCTACGTTGTGAGCTCCTACGAGCAGTACTTC; cdr3_aa: CASSYVVSSYEQYF
clone_size: NA; j_call: TRBJ2-3; cdr3_length: 12; d_call: NA; v_call: TRBV12-3/TRBV12-4; cdr3_nt: TGTGCCAGCAACCTAAGCCCAGATACGCAGTATTTT; cdr3_aa: CASNLSPDTQYF
clone_size: NA; j_call: TRBJ1-1; cdr3_length: 14; d_call: NA; v_call: TRBV6-2/TRBV6-3; cdr3_nt: TGTGCCAGCAGTTACGTGGGCTTAAACACTGAAGCTTTCTTT; cdr3_aa: CASSYVGLNTEAFF
clone_size: NA; j_call: TRBJ2-3; cdr3_length: 17; d_call: TRBD2; v_call: TRBV4-3; cdr3_nt: TGCGCCAGCAGCCAAGAGGTTAGCGGGACCGGCACAGATACGCAGTATTTT; cdr3_aa: CASSQEVSGTGTDTQYF
clone_size: NA; j_call: TRBJ2-7; cdr3_length: 11; d_call: NA; v_call: TRBV28; cdr3_nt: TGTGCCAGCCGAAGTTTCTACGAGCAGTACTTC; cdr3_aa: CASRSFYEQYF
clone_size: NA; j_call: TRBJ2-3; cdr3_length: 16; d_call: TRBD2; v_call: TRBV14; cdr3_nt: TGTGCCAGCAGCCAAGGTGGCGGGAGCTTCACAGATACGCAGTATTTT; cdr3_aa: CASSQGGGSFTDTQYF
clone_size: NA; j_call: TRBJ1-2; cdr3_length: 14; d_call: NA; v_call: TRBV28; cdr3_nt: TGTGCCAGCAGTACACTAGGGAGGGCGCATGGCTACACCTTC; cdr3_aa: CASSTLGRAHGYTF
clone_size: NA; j_call: TRBJ1-1; cdr3_length: 13; d_call: NA; v_call: TRBV3-1/TRBV3-2; cdr3_nt: TGTGCCAGCAGCCAAGATCGAAAGGGACGGGCTTTCTTT; cdr3_aa: CASSQDRKGRAFF
clone_size: NA; j_call: TRBJ1-3; cdr3_length: 16; d_call: NA; v_call: TRBV3-1/TRBV3-2; cdr3_nt: TGTGCCAGCAGTCCTCTCGACAGGAACTCTGGAAACACCATATATTTT; cdr3_aa: CASSPLDRNSGNTIYF
clone_size: few; j_call: TRBJ1-1; cdr3_length: 15; d_call: TRBD1; v_call: TRBV6-2/TRBV6-3; cdr3_nt: TGTGCCAGCAGTCCCCGAACGACAGGGCTCACTGAAGCTTTCTTT; cdr3_aa: CASSPRTTGLTEAFF
clone_size: NA; j_call: TRBJ2-5; cdr3_length: 16; d_call: NA; v_call: TRBV3-1/TRBV3-2; cdr3_nt: TGTGCCAGCAGCCAATTCCACATTAGGGGAGCGGAGACCCAGTACTTC; cdr3_aa: CASSQFHIRGAETQYF
clone_size: NA; j_call: TRBJ2-1; cdr3_length: 13; d_call: NA; v_call: TRBV7-2; cdr3_nt: TGTGCCAGCAGCCCCGGGATGAACAATGAGCAGTTCTTC; cdr3_aa: CASSPGMNNEQFF
clone_size: NA; j_call: TRBJ2-2; cdr3_length: 17; d_call: NA; v_call: TRBV4-2; cdr3_nt: TGTGCCAGCAGCCCAGCTCCAGCCCCCCCGAACACCGGGGAGCTGTTTTTT; cdr3_aa: CASSPAPAPPNTGELFF
clone_size: NA; j_call: TRBJ1-2; cdr3_length: 15; d_call: NA; v_call: TRBV28; cdr3_nt: TGTGCCAGCAGTTTAGATCCGGGAGCTAACTATGGCTACACCTTC; cdr3_aa: CASSLDPGANYGYTF